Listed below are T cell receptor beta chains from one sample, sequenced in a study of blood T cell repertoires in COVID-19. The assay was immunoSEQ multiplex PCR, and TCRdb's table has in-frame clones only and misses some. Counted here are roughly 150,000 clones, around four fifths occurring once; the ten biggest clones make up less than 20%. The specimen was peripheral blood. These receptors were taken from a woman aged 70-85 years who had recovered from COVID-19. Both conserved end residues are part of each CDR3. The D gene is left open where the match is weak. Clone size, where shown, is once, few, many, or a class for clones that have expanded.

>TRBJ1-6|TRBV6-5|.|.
CASGRTVNSPLHF
TGTGCCAGCGGCCGGACAGTTAATTCACCCCTCCACTTT
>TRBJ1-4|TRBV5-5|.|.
CASSLGGFGTNEKLFF
TGTGCCAGCAGCTTGGGAGGGTTTGGGACTAATGAAAAACTGTTTTTT
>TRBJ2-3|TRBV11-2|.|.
CASSRGSIPDTQYF
TGTGCCAGCAGCCGGGGGTCTATCCCAGATACGCAGTATTTT
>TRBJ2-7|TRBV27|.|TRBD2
CASSPRLAGRFEQYF
TGTGCCAGCAGCCCACGACTAGCGGGTCGATTCGAGCAGTACTTC
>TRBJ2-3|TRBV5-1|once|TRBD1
CASSPTGTAVTDTQYF
TGCGCCAGCAGCCCGACCGGGACAGCAGTAACAGATACGCAGTATTTT
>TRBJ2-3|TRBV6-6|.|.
CASRDGTQVTDTQYF
TGTGCCAGCAGGGACGGGACACAAGTCACAGATACGCAGTATTTT
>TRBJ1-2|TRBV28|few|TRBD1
CASSFPQGYGYTF
TGTGCCAGCAGTTTCCCACAGGGGTATGGCTACACCTTC
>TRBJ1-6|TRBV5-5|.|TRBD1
CASTLTGDIGSPLHF
TGTGCCAGCACCCTGACAGGGGATATAGGTTCACCCCTCCACTTT
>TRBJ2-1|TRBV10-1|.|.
CASNSLALSYNEQFF
TGCGCCAGCAATTCACTCGCCCTCTCCTACAATGAGCAGTTCTTC
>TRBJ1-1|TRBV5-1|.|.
CASKEGVNTEAFF
TGCGCCAGCAAAGAGGGGGTTAACACTGAAGCTTTCTTT